A single sample is the source of the 25 T cell receptor beta chains below, sequenced in a study of T cell responses to AZD1222 COVID-19 vaccine. Using immunoSEQ multiplex PCR, the repertoire was profiled, and TCRdb retains in-frame clones only, with some absent. Seen here are 120,000 to 150,000 clones, roughly 90% observed once, and the top ten hold 3.1%. The sample in question was peripheral blood, obtained on day 0 of AZD1222 vaccination. The receptor set was obtained from an adult in good health.

The V call is TRBV30, the J call TRBJ2-7; D gene ambiguous. CDR1 and CDR2 (germline): GTSNPN, SVGIG (reference sequence). The CDR3 contains 14 residues. Trimming took 3 bases from V and 1 from J, leaving 13 bases between them. Here the CDR3 DNA reads TGTGCCTGGAGGGCGGACCGCCGGTCCTACGAGCAGTACTTC. This codes for CAWRADRRSYEQYF.

The chain employs TRBV27 and TRBJ2-7; 8 nucleotides agree with TRBD2. This CDR3 has 14 amino acids. Unmatched junction bases numbered 5, after V lost 2 bases and J lost 5 bases. The germline V gene has CDR1 MNHEY and CDR2 SMNVEV (reference sequence). CDR3 sequence: CASSLGLASDEQYF. CDR3 nucleotide sequence: TGTGCCAGCAGTTTAGGACTAGCCTCAGACGAGCAGTACTTC.

The chain is built from TRBV30 and TRBJ1-1, with D hard to call. Germline CDR1 GTSNPN, CDR2 SVGIG (reference sequence). V shed 2 bases and J shed 6 bases, with 7 bases lying between them. This CDR3 spans 11 amino acids. CDR3 sequence (DNA): TGTGCCTGGAGTTTAACCGCTGAAGCTTTCTTT. Amino acids: CAWSLTAEAFF.

This chain joins TRBV19 and TRBJ1-2; 8 nucleotides align to TRBD1. V was clipped by 6 bases and J by 5 bases; unmatched bases: 14. Germline V CDR1 and CDR2: LNHDA, SQIVND (reference sequence). The CDR3 sequence is 16 residues long. CDR3 sequence reads: CASSLSLDRGGYGYTF. The CDR3 coding sequence is TGTGCCAGTAGCCTAAGCCTCGACAGGGGAGGGTATGGCTACACCTTC.

This chain joins TRBV7-8 and TRBJ1-2, with 12 positions matching TRBD1. The CDR3 sequence is 19 residues long. After removal of 3 bases from V and 5 bases from J, the junction contained 16 bases not matched to a gene. Germline CDR1 reads SGHVS; CDR2 reads FQNEAQ. The CDR3 bases are TGTGCCAGCAGCTTCGACCCCACCGGGACAGGGGGCTTCGAGTATGGCTACACCTTC. Amino acids: CASSFDPTGTGGFEYGYTF.

This clone showed up just once. The V gene is TRBV7-2, the J gene TRBJ1-6; no clear D gene. The germline V gene has CDR1 SGHTA and CDR2 FQGNSA. V lost 1 base and J lost 6, with 13 bases in between. This CDR3 region has 16 residues. CDR3 nucleotide sequence: TGTGCCAGCAGCTTAGTGGCGGGCGGAGGTAATTCACCCCTCCACTTT. Amino acid sequence: CASSLVAGGGNSPLHF.

The sample holds one count of this clone. The rearrangement uses TRBV11-2 and TRBJ1-3; TRBD1 might be the D (5 bases). V dropped 1 base and J dropped 2 bases, with 9 bases sitting between them. The CDR3 is made up of 15 amino acids. Germline CDR1 SGHAT, CDR2 FQNNGV. The CDR3 nucleotides are TGTGCCAGCAGCTTAGGTCGGGGGACTGGAAACACCATATATTTT. Its protein product is CASSLGRGTGNTIYF.

V usage is TRBV10-3 and J usage is TRBJ2-1, with D possibly being TRBD1 (6 bases). Trimming took 7 bases from V and 2 from J, leaving 21 bases between them. The CDR3 is 17 residues long. Germline V gives CDR1 ENHRY, CDR2 SYGVKD. The CDR3 sequence: CAITAGAGRLPYNEQFF. CDR3 sequence (DNA): TGTGCCATCACGGCAGGGGCAGGACGACTTCCCTACAATGAGCAGTTCTTC.

Only one count was recorded for this clone. The chain combines TRBV2 with TRBJ2-1, with 10 bases lining up with TRBD2. The CDR3 loop spans 16 amino acids. Trimming cost V 5 bases and J 0 bases; bases outside gene matches: 4. Looked up from germline, CDR1 is SNHLY and CDR2 is FYNNEI. CDR3 sequence: CASSISSGSSYNEQFF. The CDR3 DNA sequence: TGTGCCAGCAGTATATCTAGCGGGAGCTCCTACAATGAGCAGTTCTTC.

The CDR3 reads CASSLGDSSSYEQYF. In DNA, the CDR3 is TGCGCCAGCAGCTTGGGGGACTCCTCATCCTACGAGCAGTACTTC. The gene calls are TRBV5-1 and TRBJ2-7; tentatively, D is TRBD2 (6 bases). Germline-derived CDR1 and CDR2 are SGHRS and YFSETQ. The CDR3 covers 15 residues. Between the trimmed V and J ends, which lost 0 bases and 1 base, there was a span of 11 bases. Supplemented by reference TRBV5-1 and TRBJ2-7, the full variable domain reads KAGVTQTPRYLIKTRGQQVTLSCSPISGHRSVSWYQQTPGQGLQFLFEYFSETQRNKGNFPGRFSGRQFSNSRSEMNVSTLELGDSALYLCASSLGDSSSYEQYFGPGTRLTVT.

V gene TRBV19 combines with J gene TRBJ1-2; 10 positions agree with TRBD1. V lost 5 bases to trimming and J lost 1 base; unmatched junction nucleotides: 7. The CDR3 loop spans 16 amino acids. Germline V gene lookup returns CDR1 LNHDA and CDR2 SQIVND (reference sequence). This CDR3 is CASSGRDRGFNYGYTF. CDR3 bases: TGTGCCAGTAGTGGCCGGGACAGGGGCTTTAACTATGGCTACACCTTC.

The J gene is TRBJ2-1, the V gene TRBV5-1; 10 nucleotides align to TRBD1. Unmatched junction bases numbered 5, after V lost 3 bases and J lost 5 bases. The CDR3 has 15 residues. Germline V gives CDR1 SGHRS, CDR2 YFSETQ. CDR3 region: CASSSGTGVNNEQFF. In DNA, the CDR3 is TGCGCCAGCAGCTCTGGGACAGGGGTTAACAATGAGCAGTTCTTC.

CDR3 bases: TGTGCCACCAGTTTTTTCGGGGCGGGAGATACGCAGTATTTT. It encodes CATSFFGAGDTQYF. The chain recombines TRBV15 with TRBJ2-3; D is possibly TRBD1 or TRBD2 (5 bases each). The CDR3 sequence is 14 residues long. V lost 6 bases and J lost 5, with 15 bases in between. From germline, CDR1 is LNHNV and CDR2 YYDKDF (reference sequence).

The chain recombines TRBV6-1 with TRBJ1-4, with D hard to call. Trimming shortened V by 2 bases and J by 4 bases, and 14 bases separated the two germline ends. The CDR3 runs to 16 residues. Germline assignment: CDR1 MNHNS and CDR2 SASEGT. CDR3 in DNA: TGTGCCAGCAGTGAAAACCGCCCGTGGGGTAATGAAAAACTGTTTTTT. Amino acid sequence: CASSENRPWGNEKLFF.

The rearrangement joins TRBV24-1 to TRBJ2-7; D gene uncertain. The length of the CDR3 is 14 residues. Germline CDR1 KGHDR, CDR2 SFDVKD. Trimming left V 4 bases short and J 4 bases short, with 13 bases between. The CDR3 bases are TGTGCCACCAGTGAAACCCGGTCTGTGTACGAGCAGTACTTC. It codes for CATSETRSVYEQYF.

This clone is a singleton in its sample. The rearrangement links TRBV5-1 to TRBJ2-3; TRBD2 aligns across 9 bases. This CDR3 contains 16 residues. Germline CDR1 SGHRS, CDR2 YFSETQ. With V trimmed by 0 bases and J by 1 base, 3 bases remained unmatched. The DNA for the CDR3 is TGCGCCAGCAGCTTGGCGGGCGGGAGGGGCACAGATACGCAGTATTTT. Translation gives CASSLAGGRGTDTQYF.

J is TRBJ2-6 and V is TRBV5-1, with D possibly being TRBD1 or TRBD2 (5 bases each). This CDR3 region has 17 residues. Trimming left V 3 bases short and J 0 bases short, with 13 bases between. The V gene's germline CDR1 is SGHRS and CDR2 YFSETQ. The CDR3 region is CASSWGSTISGANVLTF. For the CDR3, the DNA is TGCGCCAGCAGCTGGGGGTCCACGATCTCTGGGGCCAACGTCCTGACTTTC.

This sequence joins TRBV30 and TRBJ1-2, with D possibly being TRBD1 (6 bases). The CDR3 length is 17 residues. Per the germline V gene, CDR1 is GTSNPN and CDR2 is SVGIG (reference sequence). V dropped 1 base and J dropped 4 bases, with 22 bases sitting between them. This CDR3 reads CAWSEPPVGTQSYGYTF. The CDR3 DNA reads TGTGCCTGGAGTGAACCCCCAGTCGGGACACAAAGCTATGGCTACACCTTC.

V and J are TRBV3-1 (or the pseudogene TRBV3-2) and TRBJ1-4; 8 nucleotides align to TRBD1. The CDR3 runs to 20 residues. Germline values: CDR1 LGHDT, CDR2 YNNKEL (reference sequence). V lost 3 bases to trimming and J lost 0 bases; unmatched junction nucleotides: 15. CDR3 nucleotide sequence: TGTGCCAGCAGCCAGGACCAGACAGGGGACTGGCCCGCAACTAATGAAAAACTGTTTTTT. Protein product: CASSQDQTGDWPATNEKLFF.

This clone was found once. V and J are TRBV18 and TRBJ2-7; D is ambiguous. The germline V gene encodes CDR1 KGHSH and CDR2 LQKENI. V was trimmed by 5 bases and J by 4 bases, leaving 6 bases between them. The CDR3 is 11 residues long. DNA for the CDR3: TGTGCCAGCTCATCAAATTACGAGCAGTACTTC. Its translation is CASSSNYEQYF.

The chain links TRBV7-2 to TRBJ2-2; the D gene is possibly TRBD2 (6 bases). Germline-derived CDR1 and CDR2 are SGHTA and FQGNSA. This CDR3 has 15 amino acids. Trimming removed 5 bases from V and 5 bases from J, with 15 bases in between. CDR3 in amino acids: CASSPTRVGTGELFF. CDR3 nucleotide sequence: TGTGCCAGCAGCCCGACTAGAGTGGGGACCGGGGAGCTGTTTTTT.

The chain couples TRBV7-7 to TRBJ2-1, with 11 bases lining up with TRBD2. V was pared by 4 bases and J by 7 bases, with 6 bases of the junction left unmatched. Germline V gives CDR1 SSHAT, CDR2 FNYEAQ (reference sequence). The CDR3 has 15 amino acids. The CDR3 sequence: CASSSGLAGYNEQFF. CDR3 DNA sequence: TGTGCCAGCAGCTCCGGACTAGCGGGTTATAATGAGCAGTTCTTC.

The chain has TRBV6-6 and TRBJ2-1, with D perhaps matching TRBD1 (6 bases). Germline V lookup: CDR1 MNHNY, CDR2 SVGAGI (reference sequence). This CDR3 comprises 14 residues. Between the trimmed V and J ends, which lost 4 bases and 6 bases, there was a span of 13 bases. CDR3 in amino acids: CASSSEAGVNEQFF. The CDR3 coding sequence is TGTGCCAGCAGTTCTGAGGCAGGGGTCAATGAGCAGTTCTTC.

V usage is TRBV5-1 and J usage is TRBJ2-3, with 11 positions matching TRBD2. V lost 0 bases and J lost 6; bases outside the gene matches: 15. Germline V gene data show CDR1 as SGHRS and CDR2 as YFSETQ. The CDR3 contains 19 residues. In DNA, the CDR3 is TGCGCCAGCAGCTTGGTCAGAGTTGGGCTAGCGGGAGGTTCCGATACGCAGTATTTT. It specifies CASSLVRVGLAGGSDTQYF.

The V and J genes are TRBV29-1 and TRBJ1-2, with unresolved D. The CDR3 runs 12 residues. The germline gives CDR1 SQVTM, CDR2 ANQGSEA. V shed 7 bases and J shed 4 bases, with 13 bases lying between them. CDR3 protein: CSGIDFSYGYTF. CDR3 bases: TGCAGCGGTATAGACTTCTCCTATGGCTACACCTTC.